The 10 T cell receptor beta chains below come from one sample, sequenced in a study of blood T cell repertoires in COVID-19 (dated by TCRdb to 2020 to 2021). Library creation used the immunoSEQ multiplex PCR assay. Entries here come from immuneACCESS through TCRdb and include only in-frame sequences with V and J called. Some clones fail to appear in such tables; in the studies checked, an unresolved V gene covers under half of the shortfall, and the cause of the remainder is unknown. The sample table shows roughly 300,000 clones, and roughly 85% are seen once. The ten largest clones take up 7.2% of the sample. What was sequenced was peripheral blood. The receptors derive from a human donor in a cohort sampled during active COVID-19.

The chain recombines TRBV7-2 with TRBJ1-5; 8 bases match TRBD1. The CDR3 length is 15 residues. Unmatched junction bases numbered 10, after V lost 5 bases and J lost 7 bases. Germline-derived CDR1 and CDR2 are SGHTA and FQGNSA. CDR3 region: CASSPRTGRDQPQHF. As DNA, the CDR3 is TGTGCCAGCAGCCCTAGGACAGGGAGGGACCAGCCCCAGCATTTT.

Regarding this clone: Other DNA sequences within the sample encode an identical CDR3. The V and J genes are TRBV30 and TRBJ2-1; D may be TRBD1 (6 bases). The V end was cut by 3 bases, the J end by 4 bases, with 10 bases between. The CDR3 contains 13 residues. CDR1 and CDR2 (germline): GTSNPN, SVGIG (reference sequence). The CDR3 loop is CAWSRGQYNEQFF. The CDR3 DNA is TGTGCCTGGAGCCGAGGACAGTACAATGAGCAGTTCTTC.

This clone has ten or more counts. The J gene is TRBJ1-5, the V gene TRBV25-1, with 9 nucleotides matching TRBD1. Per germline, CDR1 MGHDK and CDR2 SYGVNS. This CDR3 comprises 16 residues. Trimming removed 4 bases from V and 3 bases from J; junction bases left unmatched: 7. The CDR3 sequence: CASSGGQGQSNQPQHF. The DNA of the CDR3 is TGTGCCAGCAGTGGGGGACAGGGACAATCCAATCAGCCCCAGCATTTT.

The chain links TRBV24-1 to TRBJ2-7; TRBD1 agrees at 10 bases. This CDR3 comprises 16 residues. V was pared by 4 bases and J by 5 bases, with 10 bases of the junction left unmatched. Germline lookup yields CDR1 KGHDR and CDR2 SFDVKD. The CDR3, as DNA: TGTGCCACCAGTGAGTCGGGACAGGGGAAGGTCAACGAGCAGTACTTC. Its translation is CATSESGQGKVNEQYF.

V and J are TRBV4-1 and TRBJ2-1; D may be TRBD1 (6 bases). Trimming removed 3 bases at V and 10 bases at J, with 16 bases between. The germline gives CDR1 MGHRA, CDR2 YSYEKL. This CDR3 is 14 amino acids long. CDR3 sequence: CASSQGTQGREQFF. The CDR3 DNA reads TGCGCCAGCAGCCAGGGGACCCAGGGGCGAGAGCAGTTCTTC.

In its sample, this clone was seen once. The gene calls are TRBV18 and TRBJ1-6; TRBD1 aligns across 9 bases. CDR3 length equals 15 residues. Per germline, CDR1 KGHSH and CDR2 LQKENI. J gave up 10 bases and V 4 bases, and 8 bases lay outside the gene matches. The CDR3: CASSRDRDRVSPLHF. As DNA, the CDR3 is TGTGCCAGCTCACGGGACCGGGACAGGGTGTCACCCCTCCACTTT.

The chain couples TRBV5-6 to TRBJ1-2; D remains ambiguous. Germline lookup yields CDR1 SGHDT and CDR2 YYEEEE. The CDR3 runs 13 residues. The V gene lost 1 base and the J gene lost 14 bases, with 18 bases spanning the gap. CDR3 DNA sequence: TGTGCCAGCAGCTTGTTTTTTCGGGGAAAGGATACCTTC. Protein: CASSLFFRGKDTF. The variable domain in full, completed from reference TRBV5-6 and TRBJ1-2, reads DAGVTQSPTHLIKTRGQQVTLRCSPKSGHDTVSWYQQALGQGPQFIFQYYEEEERQRGNFPDRFSGHQFPNYSSELNVNALLLGDSALYLCASSLFFRGKDTFGSGTRLTVV.

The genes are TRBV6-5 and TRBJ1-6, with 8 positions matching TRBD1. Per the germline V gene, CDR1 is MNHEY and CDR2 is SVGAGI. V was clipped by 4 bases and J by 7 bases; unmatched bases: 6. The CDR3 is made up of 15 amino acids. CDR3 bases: TGTGCCAGCAGTTGGTTTGGACAGGGAAATTCACCCCTCCACTTT. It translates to CASSWFGQGNSPLHF.

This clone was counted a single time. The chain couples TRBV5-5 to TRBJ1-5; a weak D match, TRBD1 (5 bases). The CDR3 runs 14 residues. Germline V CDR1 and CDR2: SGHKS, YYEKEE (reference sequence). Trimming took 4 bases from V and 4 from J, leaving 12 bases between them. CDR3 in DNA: TGTGCCAGCAGCCCTTCTACAGGTAATCAGCCCCAGCATTTT. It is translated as CASSPSTGNQPQHF.

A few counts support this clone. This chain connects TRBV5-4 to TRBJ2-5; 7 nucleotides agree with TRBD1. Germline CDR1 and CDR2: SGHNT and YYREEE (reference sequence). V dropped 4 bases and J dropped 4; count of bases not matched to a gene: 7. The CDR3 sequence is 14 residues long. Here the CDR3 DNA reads TGTGCCAGCAGCGTAAAAACAGGGGCAGAGACCCAGTACTTC. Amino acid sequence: CASSVKTGAETQYF. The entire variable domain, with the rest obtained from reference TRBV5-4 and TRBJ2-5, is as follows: ETGVTQSPTHLIKTRGQQVTLRCSSQSGHNTVSWYQQALGQGPQFIFQYYREEENGRGNFPPRFSGLQFPNYSSELNVNALELDDSALYLCASSVKTGAETQYFGPGTRLLVL.